This T cell receptor (beta chain) was recorded in a study of T cell responses to AZD1222 COVID-19 vaccine. Study-level results: The study found vaccine-associated CD4 TCRs spanning spike, dominant at 160-218 and 743-854. Unmutated variant regions are reportedly the target of nearly half of TCRs that are spike-specific. All repertoire sampling was performed exclusively after the peak T cell response.

There are 13 residues in the CDR3. The J segment lost 5 bases and the V segment lost 2 bases, leaving 5 bases of the junction unmatched. Per the germline V gene, CDR1 is GTSNPN and CDR2 is SVGIG (reference sequence). Concerning this clone itself: What it binds is unknown.

Measured with immunoSEQ multiplex PCR; TCRdb has only the in-frame clones, and not every one. The table lists about 100,000 clones, approximately 91% of them singletons. V usage is TRBV30 and J usage is TRBJ1-1, with 7 bases aligning to TRBD1. Sequenced material: peripheral blood, taken 28 days after the second AZD1222 dose. This TCR was sampled from an adult who received the AZD1222 COVID-19 vaccine. The CDR3: CAWSRDSGTEAFF. CDR3 nucleotide sequence: TGTGCCTGGAGTAGGGACAGTGGTACTGAAGCTTTCTTT.